The clone carrying this T cell receptor (beta chain) was recorded a few times. Its specificity is unknown. This sample is part of a study of beta chain features in type 1 diabetes. Study-level information: All samples combined gave 107,917,701 sorted cells for examination.

It was one heparinised blood draw, averaging roughly 120 mL, that each donor gave. Expressed TCRB transcripts were sequenced, since all the RNA that had been isolated was reverse transcribed. This table comes from immunoSEQ multiplex PCR, and its TCRdb copy is limited to in-frame clones, with some not included. The repertoire holds approximately 250,000 clones, with around 22% as singletons. Overall study findings and caveats: Here, the possible influence of HLA type (on TCRB rearrangement) remained unresolved. Among patients, naive, central memory and Treg TCRB repertoires appeared more similar than among healthy donors. In all four CD4+ subsets, TCRB CDR3 length was significantly, moderately reduced in type 1 diabetes.

This clonotype was obtained from a woman aged 25-40 years with type 1 diabetes. Sequencing used naive CD4+ T cells from blood.

The CDR3, as DNA: TGTGCCTCCTACTACACCGGGGAGCTGTTTTTT. As protein: CASYYTGELFF. The V and J genes are TRBV30 and TRBJ2-2; D is undetermined. The ends were cut back, 7 bases at V and 3 bases at J, with 6 bases in the middle. The length of the CDR3 is 11 residues. CDR1 and CDR2 (germline): GTSNPN, SVGIG (reference sequence).